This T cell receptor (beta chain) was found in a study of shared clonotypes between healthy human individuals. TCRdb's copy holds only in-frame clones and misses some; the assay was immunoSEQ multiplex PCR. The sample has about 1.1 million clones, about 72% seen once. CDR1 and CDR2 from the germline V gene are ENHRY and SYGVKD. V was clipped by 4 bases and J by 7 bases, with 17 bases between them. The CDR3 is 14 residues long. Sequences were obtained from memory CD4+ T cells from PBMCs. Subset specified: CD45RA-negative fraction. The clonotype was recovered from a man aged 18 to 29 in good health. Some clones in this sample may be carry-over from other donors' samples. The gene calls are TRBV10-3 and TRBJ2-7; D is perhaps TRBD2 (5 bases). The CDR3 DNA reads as TGTGCCATCAGTGGGTCGGTGAGGGCGGTTGAGCAGTACTTC. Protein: CAISGSVRAVEQYF.